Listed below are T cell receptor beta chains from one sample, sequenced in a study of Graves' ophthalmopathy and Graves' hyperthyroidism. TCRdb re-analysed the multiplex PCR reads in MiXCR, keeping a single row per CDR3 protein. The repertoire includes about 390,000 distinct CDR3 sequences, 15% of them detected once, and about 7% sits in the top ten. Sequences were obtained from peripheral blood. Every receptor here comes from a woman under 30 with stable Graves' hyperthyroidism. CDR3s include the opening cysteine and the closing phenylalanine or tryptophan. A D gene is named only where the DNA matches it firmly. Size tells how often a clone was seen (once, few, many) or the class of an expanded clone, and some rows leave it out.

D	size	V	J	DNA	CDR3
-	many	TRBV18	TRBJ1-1	TGTGCCAGCTCACCCCCATACCTCGGGACTGAAGCTTTCTTT	CASSPPYLGTEAFF
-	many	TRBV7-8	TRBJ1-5	TGTGCCAGCAGCTTAGCACACTATAGCAATCAGCCCCAGCATTTT	CASSLAHYSNQPQHF
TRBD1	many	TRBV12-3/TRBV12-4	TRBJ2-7	TGTGCCAGCAGTTTAGTGACAGGGTCCTCCTACGAGCAGTACTTC	CASSLVTGSSYEQYF
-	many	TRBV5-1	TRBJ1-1	TGCGCCAGCATCCCGGAGGCTGGTGAAGCTTTCTTT	CASIPEAGEAFF
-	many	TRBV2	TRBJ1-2	TGTGCCAGCAGGAGGGGAGGGGGAGATGGCTACACCTTC	CASRRGGGDGYTF
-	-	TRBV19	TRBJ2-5	TGTGCCAGTAGAGCCCCGGGGGAACAAGAGACCCAGTACTTC	CASRAPGEQETQYF
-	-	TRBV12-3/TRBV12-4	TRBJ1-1	TGTGCCAGCAGCTCCCCCCGGGGGGGGGACACTGAAGCTTTCTTT	CASSSPRGGDTEAFF
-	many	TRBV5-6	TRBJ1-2	TGTGCCAGCAGTTGGAGAGGGTCGGTTGACGATGGCTACACCTTC	CASSWRGSVDDGYTF
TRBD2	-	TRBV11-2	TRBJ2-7	TGTGCCAGCAGTCAAGGCGGGGCGGGGGGTACCGCCTACGAGCAGTACTTC	CASSQGGAGGTAYEQYF
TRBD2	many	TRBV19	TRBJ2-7	TGTGCCAGTAGTTTGGGACTAGCGGGGGGCACCTACGAGCAGTACTTC	CASSLGLAGGTYEQYF
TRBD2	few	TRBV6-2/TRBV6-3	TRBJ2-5	TGTGCCAGCAGTTACTTCCGGGGACTAGCTGGAGAGACCCAGTACTTC	CASSYFRGLAGETQYF
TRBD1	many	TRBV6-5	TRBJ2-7	TGTGCCAGCAGTCGGACAGGGACGGGTTATAGGTACGAGCAGTACTTC	CASSRTGTGYRYEQYF
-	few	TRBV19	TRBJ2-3	TGTGCCAGTAGTATGGCGGTTAGCACAGATACGCAGTATTTT	CASSMAVSTDTQYF
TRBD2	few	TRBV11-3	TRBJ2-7	TGTGCCAGCAGCTTACGCGGGGGGAATTCCTACGAGCAGTACTTC	CASSLRGGNSYEQYF
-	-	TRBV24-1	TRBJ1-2	TGTGCCACCAGTGGTTCCGGCTCTATCGACTATGGCTACACCTTC	CATSGSGSIDYGYTF
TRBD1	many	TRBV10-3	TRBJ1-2	TGTGCCATCAGTGAGACAGGGGAGGGCTACACCTTC	CAISETGEGYTF
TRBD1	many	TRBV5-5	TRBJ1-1	TGTGCCAGCAGCCGGGGACAGGGGACAGAAGCTTTCTTT	CASSRGQGTEAFF
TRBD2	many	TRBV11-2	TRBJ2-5	TGTACCAGCAGCTTAGACCAGGGACTAGCGGGGCGAGAGACCCAGTACTTC	CTSSLDQGLAGRETQYF
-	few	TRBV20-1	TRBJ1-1	TGCAGTGCTCCGGTTGAGGGGGGGAGCACTGAAGCTTTCTTT	CSAPVEGGSTEAFF
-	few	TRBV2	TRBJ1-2	TGTGCCAGCAGTGAACGGGAAACCAGAGGCGGCTACACCTTC	CASSERETRGGYTF
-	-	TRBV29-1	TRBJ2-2	TGCAGCGTTGCGACAGGAATGAACACCGGGGAGCTGTTTTTT	CSVATGMNTGELFF
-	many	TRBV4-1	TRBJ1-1	TGCGCCAGCAGCGAGATGGGGCAGGGGCGAGTGAACACTGAAGCTTTCTTT	CASSEMGQGRVNTEAFF
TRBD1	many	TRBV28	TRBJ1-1	TGTGCCAGCAGTCCCCGGGACAGATATAACACTGAAGCTTTCTTT	CASSPRDRYNTEAFF
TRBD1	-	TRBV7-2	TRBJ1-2	TGTGCCAGCAGCTTAGCCCGCGGGACAGGGGCTCATGGCTACACCTTC	CASSLARGTGAHGYTF
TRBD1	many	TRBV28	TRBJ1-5	TGTGCCAGCAGGGATTGGACAGGGGCGGCGGGCAATCAGCCCCAGCATTTT	CASRDWTGAAGNQPQHF
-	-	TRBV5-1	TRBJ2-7	TGCGCCAGCAGCTTGAATCAGGGCTTATACGAGCAGTACTTC	CASSLNQGLYEQYF
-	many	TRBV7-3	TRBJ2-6	TGTGCCAGCAGCTTAATGGCTGGGGCCAACGTCCTGACTTTC	CASSLMAGANVLTF
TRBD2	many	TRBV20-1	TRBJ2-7	TGCAGTGCTAGAGAGGGGGGGGTAGACGAGCAGTACTTC	CSAREGGVDEQYF
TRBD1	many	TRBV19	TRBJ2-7	TGTGCCAGTACTCCCAGCGACAGGGGGCATGGGGAGCAGTACTTC	CASTPSDRGHGEQYF
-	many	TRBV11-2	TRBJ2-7	TGTGCCAGCAGCCTCTCAAGGACAGCAAGGTTGGACTTC	CASSLSRTARLDF
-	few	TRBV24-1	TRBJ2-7	TGTGCCACCAGTGATAACGGAGGAGCCGGAGACGAGCAGTACTTC	CATSDNGGAGDEQYF